This record looks at one T cell receptor (beta chain) sequence and its context. Germline CDR1 is LGHDT and CDR2 is YNNKEL (reference sequence). The CDR3 has 14 amino acids. Trimming took off 1 base at V and 4 bases at J, with 10 bases between the two ends. These data originate in a study of blood T cell repertoires in COVID-19. Study-level background: Samples taken during acute and convalescent COVID-19 were collected in the United States, Italy and Spain. Nucleic acid was either cDNA or gDNA, and it came from T cells, B-cell-depleted T cells, or PBMCs.

As originally analysed: Amplification from reference gene primers served as the basis for estimated nucleated cell counts. Data came from immunoSEQ multiplex PCR; TCRdb stores just in-frame clones and leaves some out. The DNA gave D and trimming, while V, J and clone size come from that table. The repertoire holds 70,000 to 85,000 clones, with 86% as singletons. Sequences were obtained from peripheral blood. The genes are TRBV3-1 (or the pseudogene TRBV3-2) and TRBJ1-2; D is perhaps TRBD1 (6 bases). The sequence was obtained from a woman older than 75 in a cohort sampled during active or convalescent COVID-19. CDR3 protein: CASSQAPDSYGYTF. CDR3 DNA sequence: TGTGCCAGCAGCCAAGCCCCGGACAGCTATGGCTACACCTTC.